Listed here are 10 T cell receptor beta chains from one sample, sequenced in a study of blood T cells in healthy people across ages. Next came a second PCR, run for roughly 7 to 12 cycles, which used a sample-barcoded 5' primer along with a J-beta primer mix. TCRdb analysed the 5' RACE reads with MiXCR anew, one entry per CDR3 protein. Among 730,000 or so distinct CDR3 sequences listed, more than 40% were seen once. Input material: blood. The receptors derive from a woman in her sixties in good health.

This rearrangement joins TRBV6-1 to TRBJ1-6; D call uncertain. Germline CDR1 is MNHNS and CDR2 is SASEGT. CDR3 length: 16 amino acids. V lost 0 bases, J lost 0 bases, and 6 bases lay in between. CDR3 protein: CASSEARPSYNSPLHF. The CDR3 DNA reads TGTGCCAGCAGTGAAGCCCGACCCTCCTATAATTCACCCCTCCACTTT.

The chain carries TRBV6-2 or TRBV6-3 and TRBJ1-5; D uncertain. The ends were cut back, 0 bases at V and 5 bases at J, with 5 bases in the middle. Germline CDR1 reads MNHEY; CDR2 reads SVGEGT. The CDR3 contains 13 residues. The CDR3 DNA is TGTGCCAGCAGTTACTCGAGTTATCAGCCCCAGCATTTT. Amino acid sequence: CASSYSSYQPQHF.

This clonotype was counted only a few times. The rearrangement links TRBV20-1 to TRBJ2-3; TRBD2 agrees at 11 bases. V was pared by 6 bases and J by 3 bases, with 5 bases of the junction left unmatched. The CDR3 has 14 amino acids. Looked up from germline, CDR1 is DFQATT and CDR2 is SNEGSKA (reference sequence). CDR3 nucleotides: TGCAGTGCACCCTCTAGCGGGGGGACAGATACGCAGTATTTT. Protein: CSAPSSGGTDTQYF.

This clonotype was picked up a small number of times. CDR3 residues: CSAISLQRYSYEQYF. CDR3 sequence (DNA): TGCAGTGCTATTTCGCTCCAGCGGTACTCCTACGAGCAGTACTTC. The chain uses TRBV20-1 and TRBJ2-7; TRBD2 is a possible D gene (5 bases). With 4 bases removed from V and 0 bases from J, the gap between germline ends came to 16 bases. The CDR3 is 15 amino acids. Germline CDR1 is DFQATT and CDR2 is SNEGSKA (reference sequence).

The rearrangement links TRBV11-3 to TRBJ2-7, with D possibly matching TRBD2 (6 bases). V lost 5 bases to trimming and J lost 6 bases, with 14 bases between them. CDR3 length: 13 amino acids. CDR1 SGHNT and CDR2 YENEEA come from the germline V gene. CDR3 protein: CASSPTRGGEQYF. CDR3 sequence (DNA): TGTGCCAGCAGCCCAACCCGGGGAGGCGAGCAGTACTTC.

J is TRBJ2-1 and V is TRBV4-2; D is possibly TRBD2 (6 bases). This CDR3 region has 13 residues. V lost 4 bases, J lost 8 bases, and 12 bases lay in between. Germline-derived CDR1 and CDR2 are LGHNA and YNFKEQ. The CDR3: CASSLRPGDEQFF. The CDR3 DNA reads as TGTGCCAGCAGCCTTCGTCCGGGGGATGAGCAGTTCTTC.

The chain carries TRBV9 and TRBJ1-1, with D possibly matching TRBD1 (5 bases). The V gene lost 1 base and the J gene lost 4 bases, with 14 bases spanning the gap. From germline, CDR1 is SGDLS and CDR2 YYNGEE. The CDR3 covers 15 residues. The CDR3 is CASSVSGGVGTEAFF. CDR3 in DNA: TGTGCCAGCAGCGTATCTGGGGGAGTAGGCACTGAAGCTTTCTTT.

The V gene is TRBV18, the J gene TRBJ2-5; the D is unclear. The CDR3 covers 13 residues. Germline V lookup: CDR1 KGHSH, CDR2 LQKENI. Trimming took off 3 bases at V and 3 bases at J, with 8 bases between the two ends. The CDR3 here is CASSPRPEETQYF. In nucleotides, the CDR3 is TGTGCCAGCTCACCTCGCCCAGAAGAGACCCAGTACTTC.

This clonotype was seen more than once but under ten times. The chain has TRBV3-1 and TRBJ2-2; no clear D gene. In germline, CDR1 is LGHDT, CDR2 YNNKEL (reference sequence). V lost 1 base to trimming and J lost 5 bases, with 11 bases between them. CDR3 length: 15 amino acids. The DNA for the CDR3 is TGTGCCAGCAGCCAAGTTATCGGCGTTACCGGGGAGCTGTTTTTT. Amino acids: CASSQVIGVTGELFF.

CDR3 residues: CASSPAGGKETQYF. CDR3 nucleotides: TGTGCCAGCTCACCAGCGGGGGGCAAAGAGACCCAGTACTTC. The chain combines TRBV11-2 with TRBJ2-5; 9 bases agree with TRBD2. The CDR3 contains 14 residues. Germline values: CDR1 SGHAT, CDR2 FQNNGV. V lost 8 bases, J lost 3 bases, and 7 bases stayed unmatched.